The 3 T cell receptor beta chains below were found in one sample sequenced in a study of cytomegalovirus exposure and HLA in healthy donors (dated 2017 in TCRdb). The receptor library was made with the immunoSEQ multiplex PCR assay. The multiplex PCR relied on a mix of 60 forward primers for TCR Vbeta segments and 13 reverse primers for TCR Jbeta segments. Here the immuneACCESS table is served through TCRdb, limited to in-frame sequences with V and J called. Missing clones are a known gap in these copies; in checked studies unresolved V genes cover under half, and the rest lacks a known reason. Recorded for this sample are about 210,000 clones; around four fifths of them occurred a single time. Clones ranked in the top ten supply 10% of the sample. The sequencing sample was made of PBMCs. These TCRs come from a woman aged 50 to 65 in good health and CMV-seropositive.

The gene calls are TRBV28 and TRBJ2-1; 9 bases map to TRBD2. This CDR3 has 15 residues. Germline CDR1 is MDHEN and CDR2 is SYDVKM. Losses at the gene ends were 11 bases for V and 6 bases for J; bases not matched to a gene: 14. CDR3 nucleotide sequence: TGTGCCTGCTTTCGGCGGGGGGGATTCGGCAATGAGCAGTTCTTC. As protein: CACFRRGGFGNEQFF.

This rearrangement joins TRBV30 to TRBJ2-3; no reliable D call. This CDR3 is 15 amino acids long. In germline, CDR1 is GTSNPN, CDR2 SVGIG (reference sequence). The ends were cut back, 1 base at V and 2 bases at J, with 13 bases in the middle. The CDR3 coding sequence is TGTGCCTGGAGTGGCATAGAACCCTTCACAGATACGCAGTATTTT. This gives the protein CAWSGIEPFTDTQYF.

This clone was detected many times. The rearrangement uses TRBV2 and TRBJ1-1, with D maybe TRBD1 (6 bases). CDR1 is SNHLY and CDR2 is FYNNEI in the germline V gene. This CDR3 is 17 amino acids long. Deletions cut 3 bases from V and 3 bases from J, with 20 bases between. The CDR3 coding sequence is TGTGCCAGCAGTGACTATTACGGGGGGGCGTCGGACACTGAAGCTTTCTTT. This translates into CASSDYYGGASDTEAFF.